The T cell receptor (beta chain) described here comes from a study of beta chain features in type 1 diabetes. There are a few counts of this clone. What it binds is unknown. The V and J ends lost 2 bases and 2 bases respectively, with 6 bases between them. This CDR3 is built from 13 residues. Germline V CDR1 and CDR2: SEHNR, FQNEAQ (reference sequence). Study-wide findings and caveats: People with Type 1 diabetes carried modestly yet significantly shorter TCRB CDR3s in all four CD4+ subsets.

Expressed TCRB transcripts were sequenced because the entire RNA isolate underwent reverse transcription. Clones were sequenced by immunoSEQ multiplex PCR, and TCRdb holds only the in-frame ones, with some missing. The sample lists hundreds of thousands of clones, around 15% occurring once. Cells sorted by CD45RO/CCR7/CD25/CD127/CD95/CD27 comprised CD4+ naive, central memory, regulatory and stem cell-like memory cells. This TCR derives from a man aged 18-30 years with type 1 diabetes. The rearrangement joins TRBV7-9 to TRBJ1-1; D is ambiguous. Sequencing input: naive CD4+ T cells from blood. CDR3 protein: CASSLLSNTEAFF. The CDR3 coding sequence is TGTGCCAGCAGCTTACTGAGTAACACTGAAGCTTTCTTT.